These 2 T cell receptor beta chains were all obtained from the same sample, sequenced in a study of naive and memory T cell subsets. Study-level findings and limits: Naive repertoires, especially CD8, held a few larger clonotypes, possibly memory cells re-expressing CD45RA.

Their specific antigens are unknown. The beta constant-region primer was an equimolar mix of two oligonucleotides covering TRBC1 and TRBC2. Four rounds of PCR amplified the ligated cDNA using nested alpha and beta constant-region primers plus SP2. TCRdb itself ran the UMI-ligation and nested PCR reads through MiXCR, one entry per CDR3 protein. The sample carries about 90,000 distinct CDR3 sequences, 10% to 12% recorded once. The source material was naive CD4+ T cells from blood. The source is a human donor in good health.

The V call is TRBV6-5, the J call TRBJ1-4, with D tentatively TRBD1 (6 bases). The CDR3 consists of 17 residues. Germline lookup yields CDR1 MNHEY and CDR2 SVGAGI. Trimming cost V 4 bases and J 8 bases, with 23 bases left between them. The CDR3 sequence: CASSFLESRGVWEKLFF. The CDR3 region has the DNA TGTGCCAGCAGTTTCCTAGAGTCGAGGGGGGTCTGGGAAAAACTGTTTTTT.

Remarks on this clonotype: Since a much larger clone is just one base distant, this may be a read error. This rearrangement joins TRBV7-2 to TRBJ2-5; D gene uncertain. CDR3 length: 15 residues. V lost 0 bases to trimming and J lost 4 bases, with 12 bases between them. Per germline, CDR1 SGHTA and CDR2 FQGNSA. The CDR3 bases are TGTGCCAGCAGCTTAGCGGTCCGCGAGGTAGAGACCCAGTACTTC. This codes for CASSLAVREVETQYF.